These 27 T cell receptor beta chains came from one sample sequenced in a study of CD8+ T cells in alopecia areata (dated by TCRdb to the late 2010s). Read against the paper, the sample's time point label means: baseline before oral tofacitinib. Libraries came from the immunoSEQ multiplex PCR assay. To provide template for TCR sequencing, every sample had RNA extracted and reverse transcribed into cDNA. TCRdb's version of the immuneACCESS table is confined to in-frame rearrangements and falls short of the full clone set. An unresolved V gene accounts for under half of the shortfall where checked; the remainder is of unknown origin. This sample holds hundreds of thousands of clones; about 68% were observed only once. The top ten clonotypes cover 1.2% of the sample. The sample was CD4+ T cells sorted from blood, taken at week 0. These TCRs come from a human donor with alopecia areata.

Only a few counts were recorded for this clone. The CDR3 sequence is CSATDINEQYF. CDR3 nucleotide sequence: TGCAGTGCTACTGACATAAACGAGCAGTACTTC. The chain couples TRBV20-1 to TRBJ2-7; D is ambiguous. V was shortened by 4 bases and J by 5 bases, with 9 bases between the two germline ends. Per germline, CDR1 DFQATT and CDR2 SNEGSKA (reference sequence). The CDR3 totals 11 residues.

This clone was detected only a few times. The same CDR3 can be traced to other DNA sequences in this sample. The V call is TRBV29-1, the J call TRBJ1-1, with D possibly being TRBD1 (5 bases). Germline CDR1 is SQVTM and CDR2 is ANQGSEA. The CDR3 runs to 13 residues. Trimming left V 7 bases short and J 1 base short, with 13 bases between. The CDR3 is CSASRGGNTEAFF. CDR3 nucleotide sequence: TGCAGCGCCTCAAGGGGAGGGAACACTGAAGCTTTCTTT.

The rearrangement joins TRBV11-2 to TRBJ2-2; TRBD1 matches 7 bases. CDR1 is SGHAT, CDR2 FQNNGV, per germline. The V segment lost 0 bases and the J segment 5 bases; nucleotides outside the gene matches: 3. The CDR3 is 15 residues long. CDR3 DNA sequence: TGTGCCAGCAGCTTAGAACAGGGGAGAACCGGGGAGCTGTTTTTT. This codes for CASSLEQGRTGELFF.

The rearrangement links TRBV5-6 to TRBJ2-1; 8 positions agree with TRBD2. The J segment lost 13 bases and the V segment lost 2 bases, leaving 8 bases of the junction unmatched. Germline V gene data show CDR1 as SGHDT and CDR2 as YYEEEE. The CDR3 is 13 residues long. CDR3 DNA sequence: TGTGCCAGCAGCTTACCCTCGGCGGGGGGCCAGTTCTTC. Encoded protein: CASSLPSAGGQFF.

This rearrangement joins TRBV30 to TRBJ1-6; 7 bases align to TRBD1. J lost 7 bases, V lost 3 bases, and 9 bases had no gene match. Germline V gene sequence: CDR1 GTSNPN, CDR2 SVGIG (reference sequence). The CDR3 is 15 amino acids. CDR3 sequence reads: CAWRAKTGSNSPLHF. For the CDR3, the DNA is TGTGCCTGGAGAGCTAAGACAGGGTCCAATTCACCCCTCCACTTT.

This clone was counted only a few times. The chain couples TRBV5-1 to TRBJ2-7; 9 bases fit TRBD2. V lost 0 bases and J lost 3; bases outside the gene matches: 7. Per germline, CDR1 SGHRS and CDR2 YFSETQ. The CDR3 runs 16 residues. DNA for the CDR3: TGCGCCAGCAGCTTGGGAGCGGGGGGCCAAGGCTACGAGCAGTACTTC. Translating gives CASSLGAGGQGYEQYF.

This clone has only one observation. The chain links TRBV15 to TRBJ1-5, with TRBD1 as a possible D gene (5 bases). The CDR3 consists of 14 residues. V was pared by 2 bases and J by 7 bases, with 12 bases between. Germline CDR1 and CDR2: LNHNV and YYDKDF (reference sequence). The CDR3 reads CATSRQRDGQPQHF. The CDR3 nucleotides are TGTGCCACCAGCAGACAACGGGACGGGCAGCCCCAGCATTTT.

A few counts support this clone. This chain links TRBV5-4 with TRBJ2-3, with D perhaps TRBD1 (5 bases). Trimming stripped 4 bases from V and 4 bases from J, with 13 bases between. Germline assignment: CDR1 SGHNT and CDR2 YYREEE (reference sequence). The CDR3 consists of 14 residues. The CDR3 sequence is CASSGASGPDTQYF. CDR3 DNA sequence: TGTGCCAGCAGCGGGGCGTCAGGGCCAGATACGCAGTATTTT.

This clone occurred a few times. The chain uses TRBV7-9 and TRBJ2-7, with TRBD1 identical over 8 bases. There are 14 residues in the CDR3. V gave up 5 bases and J gave up 5 bases; unmatched junction bases: 8. Germline CDR1 is SEHNR and CDR2 is FQNEAQ (reference sequence). The CDR3 nucleotides are TGTGCCAGCAGCCTCTTGACAGGGGTCCACGAGCAGTACTTC. Translation: CASSLLTGVHEQYF.

The chain has TRBV4-1 and TRBJ2-7; 7 bases map to TRBD1. Germline V gives CDR1 MGHRA, CDR2 YSYEKL. With V trimmed by 4 bases and J by 3 bases, 3 bases remained unmatched. The CDR3 loop spans 13 amino acids. In nucleotides, the CDR3 is TGCGCCAGCAGCCTGACAGGGAGCTACGAGCAGTACTTC. Translation: CASSLTGSYEQYF.

The chain links TRBV5-6 to TRBJ2-7, with D unresolved. The CDR3 covers 11 residues. Trimming pared 4 bases from V and 4 bases from J, leaving 6 bases between. The germline V gene encodes CDR1 SGHDT and CDR2 YYEEEE. CDR3 sequence: CASSDSYEQYF. CDR3 bases: TGTGCCAGCAGCGATTCATACGAGCAGTACTTC.

This clone was found a few times. The chain recombines TRBV29-1 with TRBJ1-2; no firm D call. V was pared by 1 base and J by 8 bases, with 14 bases between. There are 13 residues in the CDR3. CDR1 is SQVTM, CDR2 ANQGSEA, per germline. The CDR3 nucleotides read TGCAGCGTTGAAGGGTTTGGCAGAGACGGCTACACCTTC. It is translated as CSVEGFGRDGYTF.

J is TRBJ2-7 and V is TRBV5-1; D perhaps matches TRBD1 (6 bases). Germline assignment: CDR1 SGHRS and CDR2 YFSETQ. Trimming removed 9 bases at V and 3 bases at J, with 19 bases between. This CDR3 spans 14 amino acids. The CDR3 DNA reads as TGCGCCACCGCGCTCGGAACAGGGATCTACGAGCAGTACTTC. This gives the protein CATALGTGIYEQYF.

This clone occurred a few times. V usage is TRBV5-1 and J usage is TRBJ2-3; possibly TRBD2 for D (5 bases). Germline CDR1 is SGHRS and CDR2 is YFSETQ. The germline V and J ends were trimmed by 1 base and 2 bases, with 8 bases remaining between them. There are 14 residues in the CDR3. This chain's CDR3 is CASSLRLNTDTQYF. In DNA, the CDR3 is TGCGCCAGCAGCTTGAGACTAAACACAGATACGCAGTATTTT. The full variable domain, completed using reference TRBV5-1 and TRBJ2-3, is KAGVTQTPRYLIKTRGQQVTLSCSPISGHRSVSWYQQTPGQGLQFLFEYFSETQRNKGNFPGRFSGRQFSNSRSEMNVSTLELGDSALYLCASSLRLNTDTQYFGPGTRLTVL.

This clone occurred a few times. The sample holds other DNA sequences that translate to the same CDR3. The rearrangement links TRBV5-1 to TRBJ1-1, with D hard to call. The germline V gene has CDR1 SGHRS and CDR2 YFSETQ. V was clipped by 0 bases and J by 6 bases, with 6 bases between them. The CDR3 extends over 12 amino acids. The DNA for the CDR3 is TGCGCCAGCAGCTTGGAAGGCCCTGAAGCTTTCTTT. Translation: CASSLEGPEAFF.

The chain couples TRBV25-1 to TRBJ1-2, with TRBD1 matching 10 bases. The CDR3 runs 16 residues. V lost 3 bases and J lost 4; bases outside the gene matches: 8. Looked up from germline, CDR1 is MGHDK and CDR2 is SYGVNS. DNA of the CDR3: TGTGCCAGCAGTGACCGAGGGACAGGGGATGCCTATGGCTACACCTTC. This gives the protein CASSDRGTGDAYGYTF.

A note on this clone: This specimen includes other DNA sequences encoding the same CDR3. The V call is TRBV15, the J call TRBJ1-2; 10 positions agree with TRBD1. Per germline, CDR1 LNHNV and CDR2 YYDKDF (reference sequence). Losses at the gene ends were 1 base for V and 2 bases for J; bases not matched to a gene: 1. The CDR3 consists of 15 residues. The CDR3 protein is CATSRGDRGNYGYTF. CDR3 nucleotide sequence: TGTGCCACCAGCAGAGGGGACAGGGGCAACTATGGCTACACCTTC.

This clone appeared many times. The chain is built from TRBV4-1 and TRBJ2-7; TRBD1 is a possible D gene (5 bases). V lost 1 base and J 7 bases, leaving 14 bases between the germline ends. Germline CDR1 and CDR2: MGHRA and YSYEKL. The CDR3 consists of 14 residues. The CDR3: CASSQVGRAGEQYF. CDR3 coding DNA: TGCGCCAGCAGCCAAGTGGGCAGGGCAGGAGAGCAGTACTTC.

The chain combines TRBV6-5 with TRBJ2-5; D might be TRBD2 (6 bases). Per the germline V gene, CDR1 is MNHEY and CDR2 is SVGAGI. CDR3 length equals 14 residues. With 2 bases removed from V and 5 bases from J, the gap between germline ends came to 12 bases. This chain's CDR3 is CASSYRGTGETQYF. In DNA form, the CDR3 reads TGTGCCAGCAGTTACCGGGGGACGGGGGAGACCCAGTACTTC.

Note on this clone: The identical CDR3 is also encoded by other nucleotide sequences in the sample. The chain carries TRBV29-1 and TRBJ2-5; D gene uncertain. The CDR3 spans 11 residues. CDR1 is SQVTM, CDR2 ANQGSEA, per germline. With 6 bases removed from V and 2 bases from J, the gap between germline ends came to 7 bases. The DNA of the CDR3 is TGCAGCGTCGCTCCTCAAGAGACCCAGTACTTC. Translated: CSVAPQETQYF.

The chain couples TRBV9 to TRBJ2-3; maybe TRBD2 (6 bases). Trimming stripped 4 bases from V and 2 bases from J, with 17 bases between. The CDR3 runs 16 residues. The V gene's germline CDR1 is SGDLS and CDR2 YYNGEE. CDR3 DNA: TGTGCCAGCAGCCCCAAGGCAACGGGAGACACAGATACGCAGTATTTT. It encodes CASSPKATGDTDTQYF.

This clone was detected only a few times. The rearrangement links TRBV6-6 to TRBJ2-7; TRBD1 agrees at 9 bases. V shed 6 bases, J shed 3 bases, and the junction held 3 bases outside the gene matches. The V gene's germline CDR1 is MNHNY and CDR2 SVGAGI (reference sequence). The CDR3 has 13 residues. The CDR3 is CASSRDRDYEQYF. The DNA of the CDR3 is TGTGCCAGCAGCCGGGACAGGGACTACGAGCAGTACTTC.

As to this clone: The same CDR3 arises from other DNA sequences in this sample as well. The V and J genes are TRBV29-1 and TRBJ1-1; no definite D call. The germline V gene encodes CDR1 SQVTM and CDR2 ANQGSEA. CDR3 length equals 10 residues. The V gene lost 4 bases and the J gene lost 3 bases, with 3 bases spanning the gap. The CDR3 sequence is CSVVYTEAFF. DNA of the CDR3: TGCAGCGTTGTGTACACTGAAGCTTTCTTT.

The chain employs TRBV27 and TRBJ2-7; D might be TRBD2 (5 bases). The germline V gene encodes CDR1 MNHEY and CDR2 SMNVEV (reference sequence). The length of the CDR3 is 16 residues. V lost 0 bases and J 5 bases, leaving 17 bases between the germline ends. This CDR3 is CASSLSPGELEHEQYF. DNA for the CDR3: TGTGCCAGCAGTTTATCCCCCGGGGAACTTGAACACGAGCAGTACTTC.

J is TRBJ1-2 and V is TRBV29-1, with 7 bases matching TRBD1. This CDR3 spans 14 amino acids. CDR1 SQVTM and CDR2 ANQGSEA come from the germline V gene. The junction had 11 bases not matched to a gene; V was cut back by 6 bases and J by 4 bases. The CDR3 reads CSVLQGRGSYGYTF. CDR3 in DNA: TGCAGCGTATTACAGGGGCGCGGAAGCTATGGCTACACCTTC.

The V and J genes are TRBV15 and TRBJ1-2, with 9 nucleotides matching TRBD1. The CDR3 has 15 amino acids. V was pared by 3 bases and J by 1 base, with 3 bases of the junction left unmatched. CDR1 LNHNV and CDR2 YYDKDF come from the germline V gene (reference sequence). The CDR3 here is CATSRGDRDNYGYTF. In DNA form, the CDR3 reads TGTGCCACCAGCAGGGGGGACAGGGATAACTATGGCTACACCTTC.

For this clone: The sample contains more than one DNA sequence encoding this CDR3. This chain links TRBV29-1 with TRBJ1-5, with TRBD1 matching 7 bases. V dropped 6 bases and J dropped 4; count of bases not matched to a gene: 6. This CDR3 region has 13 residues. Germline V gives CDR1 SQVTM, CDR2 ANQGSEA. CDR3 amino acids: CSVGDRVNQPQHF. CDR3 coding DNA: TGCAGCGTAGGAGACAGGGTGAATCAGCCCCAGCATTTT.